The T cell receptor (beta chain) under discussion was sequenced for a study of blood T cells in healthy people across ages. From germline, CDR1 is SQVTM and CDR2 ANQGSEA. V was trimmed by 0 bases and J by 1 base, leaving 15 bases between them. The CDR3 sequence is 16 residues long. Primers used in a second PCR of about 6 to 12 cycles were a sample-barcoded 5' primer and a J-beta primer mix. TCRdb fed the 5' RACE reads into MiXCR, producing one record per CDR3 protein. This table has over 1,500,000 distinct CDR3 sequences, about 39% appearing once. The receptor was isolated from a human donor in good health. The specimen was blood. This sequence joins TRBV29-1 and TRBJ1-2; D gene unclear. The CDR3 sequence: CSVEDKQSSSNYGYTF. CDR3 DNA sequence: TGCAGCGTTGAAGATAAACAGAGCTCCAGTAACTATGGCTACACCTTC.